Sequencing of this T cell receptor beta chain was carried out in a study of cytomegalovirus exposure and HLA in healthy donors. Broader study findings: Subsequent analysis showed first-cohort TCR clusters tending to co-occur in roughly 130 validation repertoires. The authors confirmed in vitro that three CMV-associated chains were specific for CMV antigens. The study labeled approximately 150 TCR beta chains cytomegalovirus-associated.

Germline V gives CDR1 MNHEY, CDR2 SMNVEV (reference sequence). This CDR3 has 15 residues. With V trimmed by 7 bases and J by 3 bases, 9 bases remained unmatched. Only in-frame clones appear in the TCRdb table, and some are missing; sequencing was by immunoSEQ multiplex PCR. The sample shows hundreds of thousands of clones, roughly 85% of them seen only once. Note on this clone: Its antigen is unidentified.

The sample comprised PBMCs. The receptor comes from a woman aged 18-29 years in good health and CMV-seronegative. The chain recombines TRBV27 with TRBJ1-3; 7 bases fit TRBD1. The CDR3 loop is CASTDRPVLGNTIYF. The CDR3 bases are TGTGCCAGCACGGACAGGCCCGTTCTTGGAAACACCATATATTTT.